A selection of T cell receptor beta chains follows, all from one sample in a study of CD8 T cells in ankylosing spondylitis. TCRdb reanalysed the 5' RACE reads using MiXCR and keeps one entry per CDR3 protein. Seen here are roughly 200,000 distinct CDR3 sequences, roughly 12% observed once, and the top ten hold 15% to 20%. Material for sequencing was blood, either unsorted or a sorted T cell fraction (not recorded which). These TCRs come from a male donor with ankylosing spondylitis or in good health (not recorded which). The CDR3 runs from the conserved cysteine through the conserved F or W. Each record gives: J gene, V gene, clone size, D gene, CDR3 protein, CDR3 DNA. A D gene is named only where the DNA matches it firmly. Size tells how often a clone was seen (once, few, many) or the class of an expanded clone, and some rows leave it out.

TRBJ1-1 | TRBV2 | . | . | CASSEEGQPYEAFF | TGTGCCAGCAGTGAAGAAGGACAGCCTTATGAAGCTTTCTTT
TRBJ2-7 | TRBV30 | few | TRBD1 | CAWDTGDEQYF | TGTGCCTGGGATACAGGGGACGAGCAGTACTTC
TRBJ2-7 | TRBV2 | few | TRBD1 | CASSWGQIYEQYF | TGTGCCAGCAGCTGGGGACAGATCTACGAGCAGTACTTC
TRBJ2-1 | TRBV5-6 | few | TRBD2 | CASSSPPGSGGSYNEQFF | TGTGCCAGCAGCTCCCCCCCAGGTAGCGGGGGTTCCTACAATGAGCAGTTCTTC
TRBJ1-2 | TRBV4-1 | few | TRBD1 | CASYGQGAYGYTF | TGCGCCAGCTATGGACAGGGGGCATATGGCTACACCTTC
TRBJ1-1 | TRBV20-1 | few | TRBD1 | CSAPRQGTEAFF | TGCAGTGCACCGAGACAGGGGACTGAAGCTTTCTTT
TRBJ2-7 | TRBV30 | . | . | CAWSIGGPVDEQYF | TGTGCCTGGAGTATCGGAGGGCCGGTGGACGAGCAGTACTTC
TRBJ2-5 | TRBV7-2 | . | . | CASSLGLLETQYF | TGTGCCAGCAGCTTAGGGCTCTTAGAGACCCAGTACTTC
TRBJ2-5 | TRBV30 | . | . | CAWSVSGETQYF | TGTGCCTGGAGTGTATCTGGGGAGACCCAGTACTTC
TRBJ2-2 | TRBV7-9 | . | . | CASSREGGHYTGELFF | TGTGCCAGCAGCCGCGAGGGGGGGCATTACACCGGGGAGCTGTTTTTT
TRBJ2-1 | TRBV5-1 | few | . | CASSLAGSGTYNEQFF | TGCGCCAGCAGCTTGGCCGGTAGCGGAACCTACAATGAGCAGTTCTTC
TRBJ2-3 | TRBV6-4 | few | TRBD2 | CASSPWTSGGAKDTQYF | TGTGCCAGCAGTCCCTGGACTAGCGGGGGGGCCAAAGATACGCAGTATTTT
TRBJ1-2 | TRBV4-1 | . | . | CASSQVPVQLRYGYTF | TGCGCCAGCAGCCAAGTTCCAGTGCAGCTCCGCTATGGCTACACCTTC
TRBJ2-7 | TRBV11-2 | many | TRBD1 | CASRSEAGGTGGMYEQYF | TGTGCCAGCAGAAGTGAGGCTGGGGGGACAGGGGGCATGTACGAGCAGTACTTC
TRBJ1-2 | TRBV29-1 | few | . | CSVEGRHGGSGYTF | TGCAGCGTTGAGGGTCGTCACGGGGGCTCTGGCTACACCTTC
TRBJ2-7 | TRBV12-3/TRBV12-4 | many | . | CASSPGSGHEQYF | TGTGCCAGCAGCCCTGGAAGCGGCCACGAGCAGTACTTC
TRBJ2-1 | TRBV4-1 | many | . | CASSQLLGGRRNEQFF | TGCGCCAGCAGCCAGCTACTAGGGGGGAGAAGGAATGAGCAGTTCTTC
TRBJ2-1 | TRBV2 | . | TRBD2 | CASTLLASSSYNEQFF | TGTGCCAGCACCTTACTAGCGTCTAGCTCCTACAATGAGCAGTTCTTC
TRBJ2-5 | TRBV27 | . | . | CASSPTREPSETQYF | TGTGCCAGCAGTCCAACCAGGGAACCGTCGGAGACCCAGTACTTC
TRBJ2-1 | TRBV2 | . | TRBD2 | CASSGLAGGAYNEQFF | TGTGCCAGCAGCGGACTAGCGGGGGGGGCCTACAATGAGCAGTTCTTC
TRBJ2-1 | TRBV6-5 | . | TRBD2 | CASSYSSSGVGEQFF | TGTGCCAGCAGTTACTCCTCTAGCGGGGTGGGTGAGCAGTTCTTC
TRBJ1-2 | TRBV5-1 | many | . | CASSSDDPSDRYYGYTF | TGCGCCAGCAGCTCCGACGACCCCTCAGACAGATACTATGGCTACACCTTC
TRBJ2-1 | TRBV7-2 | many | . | CASSFGPYERDEQFF | TGTGCCAGCAGCTTCGGGCCTTACGAAAGGGATGAGCAGTTCTTC
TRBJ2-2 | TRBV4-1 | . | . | CASSQERSVGELFF | TGCGCCAGCAGCCAAGAACGGAGTGTCGGGGAGCTGTTTTTT
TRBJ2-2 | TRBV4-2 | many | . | CASSQVGVGENTGELFF | TGTGCCAGCAGCCAAGTGGGGGTAGGCGAGAACACCGGGGAGCTGTTTTTT
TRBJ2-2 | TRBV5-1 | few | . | CASSLADRTNTGELFF | TGCGCCAGCAGCTTGGCGGACAGAACGAACACCGGGGAGCTGTTTTTT
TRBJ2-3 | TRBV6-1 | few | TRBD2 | CASSGYWGLAGSSTDTQYF | TGTGCCAGCAGTGGATACTGGGGACTAGCGGGGTCTAGCACAGATACGCAGTATTTT
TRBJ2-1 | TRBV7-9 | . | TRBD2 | CASSFIAGDSYNEQFF | TGTGCCAGCAGCTTTATAGCGGGGGACTCCTACAATGAGCAGTTCTTC
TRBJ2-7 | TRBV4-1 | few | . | CASSPGVGAYEQYF | TGCGCCAGCAGCCCGGGGGTAGGGGCCTACGAGCAGTACTTC
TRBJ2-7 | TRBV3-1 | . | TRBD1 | CASSPRTGNTYEQYF | TGTGCCAGCAGCCCAAGGACAGGGAATACCTACGAGCAGTACTTC
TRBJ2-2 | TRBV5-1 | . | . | CASSPPAGFEGTNTGELFF | TGCGCCAGCAGCCCCCCTGCAGGTTTCGAGGGGACGAACACCGGGGAGCTGTTTTTT
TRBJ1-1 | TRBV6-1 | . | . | CASLDRRMNTEAFF | TGTGCCAGCCTTGATCGTCGGATGAACACTGAAGCTTTCTTT
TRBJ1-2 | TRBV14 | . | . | CASAGSDELYGYTF | TGTGCCAGCGCCGGGTCAGACGAGCTCTATGGCTACACCTTC
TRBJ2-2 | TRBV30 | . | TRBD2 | CAWSVGAGPGELFF | TGTGCCTGGAGTGTCGGAGCGGGACCCGGGGAGCTGTTTTTT
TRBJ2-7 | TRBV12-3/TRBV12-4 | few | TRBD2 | CASSLYYSGTSGSYEQYF | TGTGCCAGCAGTTTATATTATTCCGGCACTAGCGGCTCCTACGAGCAGTACTTC
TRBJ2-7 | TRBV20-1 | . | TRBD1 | CSARVLIGTAYEQYF | TGCAGTGCTAGAGTTCTGATCGGGACAGCCTACGAGCAGTACTTC
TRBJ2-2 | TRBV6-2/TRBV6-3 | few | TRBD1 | CASGTGGSSNTGELFF | TGTGCCAGCGGGACAGGGGGCTCCTCGAACACCGGGGAGCTGTTTTTT
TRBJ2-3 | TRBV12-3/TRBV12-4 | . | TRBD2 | CATAGTAGGPSDTQYF | TGTGCTACAGCAGGTACGGCGGGAGGGCCCTCAGATACGCAGTATTTT
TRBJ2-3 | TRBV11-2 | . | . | CASSLLRTYTDTQYF | TGTGCCAGCAGCTTACTCAGGACTTACACAGATACGCAGTATTTT
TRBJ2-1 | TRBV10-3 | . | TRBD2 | CAVAGEAYNEQFF | TGTGCCGTAGCGGGAGAGGCCTACAATGAGCAGTTCTTC
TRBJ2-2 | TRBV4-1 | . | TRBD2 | CASSPYGPGGPDTGELFF | TGCGCCAGCAGCCCCTATGGGCCGGGGGGGCCTGACACCGGGGAGCTGTTTTTT
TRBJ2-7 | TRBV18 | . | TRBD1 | CASSPIPGGLGEQYF | TGTGCCAGCTCACCAATCCCAGGGGGCCTAGGCGAGCAGTACTTC
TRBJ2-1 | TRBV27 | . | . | CASSVFRGNEQFF | TGTGCCAGCAGTGTATTCAGGGGCAATGAGCAGTTCTTC
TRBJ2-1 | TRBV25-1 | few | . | CASRDSIYNEQFF | TGTGCCAGCAGGGACAGCATATACAATGAGCAGTTCTTC
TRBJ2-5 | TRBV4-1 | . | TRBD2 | CASSQALTSGAETQYF | TGCGCCAGCAGCCAAGCCCTCACTAGCGGGGCTGAGACCCAGTACTTC
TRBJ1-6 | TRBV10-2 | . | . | CASSPGSGALYNSPLHF | TGCGCCAGCAGTCCGGGATCTGGGGCCCTATATAATTCACCCCTCCACTTT
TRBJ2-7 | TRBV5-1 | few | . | CASSFGDPDEQYF | TGCGCCAGCAGCTTCGGGGACCCTGACGAGCAGTACTTC
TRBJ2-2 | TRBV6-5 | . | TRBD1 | CASSWGQDTGELFF | TGTGCCAGCAGTTGGGGACAGGACACCGGGGAGCTGTTTTTT
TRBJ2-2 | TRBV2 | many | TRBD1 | CASSDNGQGNTGELFF | TGTGCCAGCAGTGATAATGGACAGGGTAACACCGGGGAGCTGTTTTTT
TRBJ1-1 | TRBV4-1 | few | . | CASSQEPTEAFF | TGCGCCAGCAGCCAAGAACCGACTGAAGCTTTCTTT
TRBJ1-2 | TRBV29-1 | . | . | CSVVDGRHTF | TGCAGCGTTGTCGACGGCCGGCACACCTTC
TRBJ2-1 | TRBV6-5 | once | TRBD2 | CASSSMGTSGYNEQFF | TGTGCCAGCAGTTCCATGGGGACTAGCGGATACAATGAGCAGTTCTTC
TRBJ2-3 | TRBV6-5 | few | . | CASSYDGLADRTDTQYF | TGTGCCAGCAGTTACGATGGGCTAGCAGATCGCACAGATACGCAGTATTTT
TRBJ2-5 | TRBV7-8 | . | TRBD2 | CASSLVPAGGSNPGTQYF | TGTGCCAGCAGCTTAGTCCCAGCGGGAGGCTCTAACCCGGGGACCCAGTACTTC
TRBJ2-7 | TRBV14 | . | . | CASRGRGNYEQYF | TGTGCCAGCAGGGGAAGGGGAAACTACGAGCAGTACTTC
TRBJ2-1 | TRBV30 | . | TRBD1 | CAWSEGTGPSEQFF | TGTGCCTGGAGTGAGGGGACAGGGCCATCGGAGCAGTTCTTC
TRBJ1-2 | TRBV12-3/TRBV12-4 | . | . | CASSLGRAGSGYTF | TGTGCCAGCAGTTTAGGCAGGGCAGGGAGTGGCTACACCTTC
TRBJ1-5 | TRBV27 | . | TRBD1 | CASSDRTGGPEPQHF | TGTGCCAGCAGTGATAGGACAGGGGGCCCGGAGCCCCAGCATTTT
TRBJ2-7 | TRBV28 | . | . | CASSPVSSYEQYF | TGTGCCAGCAGCCCAGTAAGCTCCTACGAGCAGTACTTC
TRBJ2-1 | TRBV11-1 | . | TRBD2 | CASSLASGLAGTYNEQFF | TGTGCCAGCAGCTTAGCATCCGGACTAGCGGGAACCTACAATGAGCAGTTCTTC